What follows are 30 T cell receptor beta chains derived from one specimen sequenced in a study of graft-versus-host responses after intestinal transplantation. Here immunoSEQ multiplex PCR was the method, and the copy in TCRdb shows in-frame clones only, minus some. Of about 50,000 clones listed, about nine tenths are singletons. The antigens for these receptors are not known. The source was unstimulated CD4+ T cells sorted from spleen or lymph node cells, collected before transplant. These receptors originate from a human donor who was the organ donor for an intestinal transplant.

The chain is built from TRBV5-1 and TRBJ2-6; D assignment may be TRBD1 or TRBD2 (5 bases each). CDR1 is SGHRS and CDR2 is YFSETQ in the germline V gene. The ends were cut back, 6 bases at V and 4 bases at J, with 32 bases in the middle. The CDR3 is made up of 21 amino acids. The CDR3, as DNA: TGCGCCAGCAATGGAGTTCGGGGCGGTTGGGTTGGGGTGGCCGGGGCCAACGTCCTGACTTTC. As protein: CASNGVRGGWVGVAGANVLTF. The whole variable domain, remainder taken from reference TRBV5-1 and TRBJ2-6, is KAGVTQTPRYLIKTRGQQVTLSCSPISGHRSVSWYQQTPGQGLQFLFEYFSETQRNKGNFPGRFSGRQFSNSRSEMNVSTLELGDSALYLCASNGVRGGWVGVAGANVLTFGAGSRLTVL.

The chain employs TRBV5-1 and TRBJ2-1, with unresolved D. Per the germline V gene, CDR1 is SGHRS and CDR2 is YFSETQ. V was shortened by 4 bases and J by 0 bases, with 17 bases between the two germline ends. The CDR3 is 17 amino acids. In DNA, the CDR3 is TGCGCCAGCAGCCTCACCCCCACTCCCTACTCCTACAATGAGCAGTTCTTC. This sequence encodes CASSLTPTPYSYNEQFF.

The rearrangement links TRBV30 to TRBJ2-7, with D possibly called TRBD1 or TRBD2 (5 bases each). CDR1 GTSNPN and CDR2 SVGIG come from the germline V gene (reference sequence). The CDR3 has 14 residues. Trimming pared 5 bases from V and 4 bases from J, leaving 18 bases between. The CDR3 region is CAWPGDPSVYEQYF. CDR3 DNA sequence: TGTGCCTGGCCTGGGGACCCCTCCGTGTACGAGCAGTACTTC.

CDR3 in DNA: TGTGCCAGCAGCTTAAGAGATTGGGGCGATACGCAGTATTTT. This sequence encodes CASSLRDWGDTQYF. V gene TRBV7-2 combines with J gene TRBJ2-3, with D maybe TRBD1 (5 bases). CDR1 is SGHTA and CDR2 is FQGNSA in the germline V gene. The CDR3 extends over 14 amino acids. Trimming pared 2 bases from V and 6 bases from J, leaving 12 bases between.

V gene TRBV5-1 combines with J gene TRBJ1-2; tentative D call: TRBD1 (6 bases). Between the trimmed V and J ends, which lost 1 base and 0 bases, there was a span of 25 bases. The CDR3 sequence is 20 residues long. CDR1 is SGHRS, CDR2 YFSETQ, per germline. The CDR3 sequence: CASSLKLPVDSRPTNYGYTF. CDR3 sequence (DNA): TGCGCCAGCAGCTTGAAACTCCCCGTGGACAGCCGCCCCACTAACTATGGCTACACCTTC.

This clone was seen only once. This chain joins TRBV6-1 and TRBJ2-1; 8 nucleotides match TRBD1. The CDR3 length is 17 residues. CDR1 is MNHNS and CDR2 is SASEGT in the germline V gene. V gave up 3 bases and J gave up 5 bases; unmatched junction bases: 12. The CDR3: CASSDPRTGPFNNEQFF. For the CDR3, the DNA is TGTGCCAGCAGTGATCCTCGGACAGGGCCTTTTAACAATGAGCAGTTCTTC.

The chain carries TRBV27 and TRBJ1-1; no clear D. The CDR3 runs 11 residues. CDR1 MNHEY and CDR2 SMNVEV come from the germline V gene (reference sequence). Trimming cost V 7 bases and J 7 bases, with 10 bases left between them. CDR3 in DNA: TGTGCCAGCACCCGCTTGAGTGAAGCTTTCTTT. Amino acids: CASTRLSEAFF.

The chain recombines TRBV6-1 with TRBJ2-3; unclear D gene. Germline CDR1 MNHNS, CDR2 SASEGT. The CDR3 consists of 13 residues. V gave up 6 bases and J gave up 2 bases, with 9 bases separating them. The CDR3: CASSRLITDTQYF. DNA for the CDR3: TGTGCCAGCAGCAGGTTGATCACAGATACGCAGTATTTT.

This chain connects TRBV5-1 to TRBJ2-1; 10 nucleotides agree with TRBD1. Per the germline V gene, CDR1 is SGHRS and CDR2 is YFSETQ. The trim removed 4 bases at V and 5 bases at J, leaving 6 bases unmatched. The CDR3 runs to 15 residues. The DNA for the CDR3 is TGCGCCAGCAGCCCTGGGACAGGGGAACACAATGAGCAGTTCTTC. Protein: CASSPGTGEHNEQFF.

This clone was seen only once. This chain connects TRBV2 to TRBJ2-1, with D possibly called TRBD1 or TRBD2 (5 bases each). Trimming took off 1 base at V and 2 bases at J, with 9 bases between the two ends. The germline V gene has CDR1 SNHLY and CDR2 FYNNEI. The CDR3 runs to 15 residues. This chain's CDR3 is CASSEGGITYNEQFF. The DNA of the CDR3 is TGTGCCAGCAGTGAAGGGGGGATTACCTACAATGAGCAGTTCTTC.

V usage is TRBV30 and J usage is TRBJ2-3, with D hard to call. The V and J ends lost 4 bases and 2 bases respectively, with 10 bases between them. Germline loops: CDR1 GTSNPN, CDR2 SVGIG (reference sequence). The CDR3 loop spans 13 amino acids. CDR3 in amino acids: CAWNNYYTDTQYF. In nucleotides, the CDR3 is TGTGCCTGGAATAACTACTACACAGATACGCAGTATTTT.

This clone turned up a few times. CDR3 DNA: TGTGCCATCAGTGAAAGGGGTAATGAAAAACTGTTTTTT. Its protein product is CAISERGNEKLFF. The chain joins TRBV10-3 to TRBJ1-4; D might be TRBD1 (5 bases). The CDR3 totals 13 residues. CDR1 and CDR2 from the germline V gene are ENHRY and SYGVKD. V lost 3 bases and J lost 4, with 6 bases in between.

The V call is TRBV28, the J call TRBJ2-5, with TRBD1 matching 10 bases. V lost 3 bases to trimming and J lost 2 bases; unmatched junction nucleotides: 6. Germline V gene sequence: CDR1 MDHEN, CDR2 SYDVKM. CDR3 length: 16 residues. The DNA for the CDR3 is TGTGCCAGCAGTTTTCCAAGGACAGGGGGTCAAGAGACCCAGTACTTC. This gives the protein CASSFPRTGGQETQYF. Supplemented by reference TRBV28 and TRBJ2-5, the full variable domain reads DVKVTQSSRYLVKRTGEKVFLECVQDMDHENMFWYRQDPGLGLRLIYFSYDVKMKEKGDIPEGYSVSREKKERFSLILESASTNQTSMYLCASSFPRTGGQETQYFGPGTRLLVL.

The V and J genes are TRBV6-5 and TRBJ2-2; D unresolved. The CDR3 has 16 amino acids. The V end was cut by 0 bases, the J end by 0 bases, with 8 bases between. Germline V CDR1 and CDR2: MNHEY, SVGAGI. This CDR3 reads CASSYSSGANTGELFF. The DNA for the CDR3 is TGTGCCAGCAGTTACTCTTCAGGAGCGAACACCGGGGAGCTGTTTTTT.

The chain is built from TRBV28 and TRBJ1-2, with a possible D match to TRBD1 (5 bases). Germline-derived CDR1 and CDR2 are MDHEN and SYDVKM. V was trimmed by 4 bases and J by 9 bases, leaving 18 bases between them. The CDR3 consists of 14 residues. This chain's CDR3 is CASSYLEGFSSYTF. DNA of the CDR3: TGTGCCAGCAGTTATTTGGAGGGGTTTTCGAGCTACACCTTC.

The rearrangement links TRBV5-5 to TRBJ2-1; TRBD1 is a possible D gene (6 bases). From germline, CDR1 is SGHKS and CDR2 YYEKEE (reference sequence). This CDR3 spans 12 amino acids. Trimming took off 3 bases at V and 14 bases at J, with 15 bases between the two ends. CDR3 coding DNA: TGTGCCAGCAGCTACAGGGCCCGTATTGAGTTCTTC. Amino acids: CASSYRARIEFF.

The chain recombines TRBV2 with TRBJ1-1; possible D gene TRBD1, 5 bases. The CDR3 runs to 12 residues. Germline lookup yields CDR1 SNHLY and CDR2 FYNNEI. V was cut by 3 bases and J by 6 bases, with 8 bases left in between. The CDR3 sequence: CASSERGAEAFF. The CDR3 region has the DNA TGTGCCAGCAGTGAGAGGGGCGCTGAAGCTTTCTTT.

The chain links TRBV7-2 to TRBJ1-2, with D unclear. The CDR3 contains 14 residues. V lost 4 bases and J lost 8, with 17 bases in between. Per germline, CDR1 SGHTA and CDR2 FQGNSA. The CDR3 here is CASSSMDQLGGYTF. In nucleotides, the CDR3 is TGTGCCAGCAGCTCAATGGATCAGCTAGGGGGCTACACCTTC.

V gene TRBV27 combines with J gene TRBJ2-3; unclear D gene. From germline, CDR1 is MNHEY and CDR2 SMNVEV (reference sequence). Between the trimmed V and J ends, which lost 3 bases and 0 bases, there was a span of 10 bases. The CDR3 covers 15 residues. The CDR3 loop reads CASSFYVSSTDTQYF. The CDR3 DNA reads as TGTGCCAGCAGTTTCTACGTGTCTAGCACAGATACGCAGTATTTT.

This clone has only one observation. This chain's CDR3 is CASSYRVGEGAPLHF. For the CDR3, the DNA is TGTGCCAGCAGTTACCGCGTTGGGGAGGGGGCACCCCTCCACTTT. This chain joins TRBV6-6 and TRBJ1-6; tentative D call: TRBD1 (6 bases). Deletions cut 2 bases from V and 11 bases from J, with 16 bases between. The CDR3 spans 15 residues. Germline assignment: CDR1 MNHNY and CDR2 SVGAGI (reference sequence).

This chain links TRBV18 with TRBJ1-2; TRBD1 might be the D (6 bases). Germline CDR1 and CDR2: KGHSH and LQKENI. Trimming removed 2 bases at V and 4 bases at J, with 17 bases between. The CDR3 runs to 16 residues. The CDR3 DNA reads as TGTGCCAGCTCACCATTAGGGCAGGGGACTACCTATGGCTACACCTTC. It yields the protein CASSPLGQGTTYGYTF.

The rearrangement links TRBV11-2 to TRBJ2-7; 7 nucleotides line up with TRBD2. Germline CDR1 SGHAT, CDR2 FQNNGV. The CDR3 contains 15 residues. V was clipped by 4 bases and J by 2 bases; unmatched bases: 8. CDR3 region: CASSSRLAATYEQYF. As DNA, the CDR3 is TGTGCCAGCAGCTCTCGGCTAGCGGCTACCTACGAGCAGTACTTC. The entire variable domain, with the rest obtained from reference TRBV11-2 and TRBJ2-7, is as follows: EAGVAQSPRYKIIEKRQSVAFWCNPISGHATLYWYQQILGQGPKLLIQFQNNGVVDDSQLPKDRFSAERLKGVDSTLKIQPAKLEDSAVYLCASSSRLAATYEQYFGPGTRLTVT.

The genes are TRBV28 and TRBJ1-5; weak D call: TRBD1 (6 bases). This CDR3 comprises 13 residues. CDR1 is MDHEN, CDR2 SYDVKM, per germline. The V gene lost 3 bases and the J gene lost 6 bases, with 9 bases spanning the gap. The CDR3 region has the DNA TGTGCCAGCAGTTTGGCAGGGGCTCAGCCCCAGCATTTT. Its translation is CASSLAGAQPQHF.

This clone appeared once. The chain combines TRBV4-1 with TRBJ1-6; D is possibly TRBD1 (5 bases). CDR3 length: 15 amino acids. V lost 2 bases, J lost 5 bases, and 10 bases lay in between. From germline, CDR1 is MGHRA and CDR2 YSYEKL. CDR3 in amino acids: CASSQNRPDNSPLHF. CDR3 DNA: TGCGCCAGCAGCCAAAACAGGCCCGATAATTCACCCCTCCACTTT.

The V call is TRBV29-1, the J call TRBJ2-1; the D is unclear. Germline CDR1 reads SQVTM; CDR2 reads ANQGSEA. The V and J ends lost 4 bases and 10 bases respectively, with 20 bases between them. CDR3 size: 14 residues. CDR3 in amino acids: CSVGPRQAEREQFF. The CDR3 region has the DNA TGCAGCGTTGGGCCTCGCCAGGCTGAGAGAGAGCAGTTCTTC.

The gene calls are TRBV11-2 and TRBJ2-5; tentatively, D is TRBD1 (6 bases). This CDR3 contains 15 residues. Trimming shortened V by 5 bases and J by 1 base, and 14 bases separated the two germline ends. Germline V gives CDR1 SGHAT, CDR2 FQNNGV. The CDR3 bases are TGTGCCAGCAGCCCCACCCGGGACACCCAAGAGACCCAGTACTTC. Translating gives CASSPTRDTQETQYF.

The chain employs TRBV27 and TRBJ2-2; D not certain. Germline values: CDR1 MNHEY, CDR2 SMNVEV (reference sequence). Trimming stripped 5 bases from V and 6 bases from J, with 13 bases between. The CDR3 runs 14 residues. DNA of the CDR3: TGTGCCAGCAGTCCCTTGGACCGCCCCGGGGAGCTGTTTTTT. This sequence encodes CASSPLDRPGELFF.

This sequence joins TRBV6-5 and TRBJ2-6, with D maybe TRBD1 (5 bases). CDR1 MNHEY and CDR2 SVGAGI come from the germline V gene. CDR3 length: 16 amino acids. Trimming took 0 bases from V and 0 from J, leaving 6 bases between them. DNA for the CDR3: TGTGCCAGCAGTTACTCCACAGGCTCTGGGGCCAACGTCCTGACTTTC. Translating gives CASSYSTGSGANVLTF.

The genes are TRBV4-1 and TRBJ1-2; D gene ambiguous. CDR1 is MGHRA, CDR2 YSYEKL, per germline. There are 14 residues in the CDR3. Trimming removed 0 bases at V and 8 bases at J, with 13 bases between. CDR3 bases: TGCGCCAGCAGCCAAGATTTGTCAGAGGACGGCTACACCTTC. It encodes CASSQDLSEDGYTF.

This clone was counted once. The chain uses TRBV21-1 and TRBJ1-6. TRBV21-1 is a listed pseudogene. This CDR3 region has 13 residues. The CDR3 DNA reads as TGTGCCAGCAGCAAAGCCAAGGGTTCACCCCTCCACTTT. Translation: CASSKAKGSPLHF.